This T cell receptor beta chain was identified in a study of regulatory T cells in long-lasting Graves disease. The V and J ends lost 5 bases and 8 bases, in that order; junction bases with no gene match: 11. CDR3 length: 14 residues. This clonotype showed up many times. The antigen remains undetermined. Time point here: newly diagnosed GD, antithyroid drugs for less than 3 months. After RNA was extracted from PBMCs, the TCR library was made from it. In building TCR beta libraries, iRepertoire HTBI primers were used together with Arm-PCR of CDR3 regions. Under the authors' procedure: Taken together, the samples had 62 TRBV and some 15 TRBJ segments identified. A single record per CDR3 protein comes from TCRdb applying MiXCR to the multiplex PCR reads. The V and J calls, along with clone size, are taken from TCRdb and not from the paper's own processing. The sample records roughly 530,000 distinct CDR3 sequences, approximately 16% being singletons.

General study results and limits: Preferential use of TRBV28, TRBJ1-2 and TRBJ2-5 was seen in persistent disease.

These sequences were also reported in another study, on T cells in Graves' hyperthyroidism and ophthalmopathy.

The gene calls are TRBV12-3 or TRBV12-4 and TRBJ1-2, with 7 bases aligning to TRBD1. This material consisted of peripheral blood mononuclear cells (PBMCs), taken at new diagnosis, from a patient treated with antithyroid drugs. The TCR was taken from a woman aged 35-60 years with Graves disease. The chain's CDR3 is CASSLRGGGGGYTF. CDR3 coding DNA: TGTGCCAGCAGTCTCCGGGGAGGGGGCGGAGGCTACACCTTC.